What follows are 9 T cell receptor beta chains derived from one specimen sequenced in a study of OX40 agonist ivuxolimab in advanced cancers. TCRdb's table, derived via immunoSEQ multiplex PCR, lists solely in-frame clones and lacks some. The repertoire consists of 45,000 to 65,000 clones, with over 70% occurring once and the leading ten covering more than 1.5%. The source material was CD4+ or CD8+ T cells sorted from blood, sampled in a trial of the OX40 agonist ivuxolimab. The receptors originated from an adult with an advanced solid tumor such as melanoma, head and neck, liver or kidney cancer.

This chain connects TRBV5-1 to TRBJ2-1; D is possibly TRBD2 (6 bases). Trimming cost V 0 bases and J 9 bases, with 7 bases left between them. Germline CDR1 SGHRS, CDR2 YFSETQ. This CDR3 spans 12 amino acids. The DNA of the CDR3 is TGCGCCAGCAGCTTGGAGGGAGGTGAGCAGTTCTTC. Amino acid sequence: CASSLEGGEQFF. The whole variable domain, filled in from reference TRBV5-1 and TRBJ2-1, reads KAGVTQTPRYLIKTRGQQVTLSCSPISGHRSVSWYQQTPGQGLQFLFEYFSETQRNKGNFPGRFSGRQFSNSRSEMNVSTLELGDSALYLCASSLEGGEQFFGPGTRLTVL.

The chain links TRBV9 to TRBJ2-5; 7 bases agree with TRBD1. This CDR3 contains 16 residues. V dropped 4 bases and J dropped 1; count of bases not matched to a gene: 10. Germline CDR1 reads SGDLS; CDR2 reads YYNGEE. The CDR3: CASSKRRDSPQETQYF. In nucleotides, the CDR3 is TGTGCCAGCAGCAAACGTAGGGACAGTCCCCAAGAGACCCAGTACTTC.

Relative to its sample, this clone is medium-sized. The rearrangement uses TRBV6-6 and TRBJ2-4, with 7 bases fitting TRBD1. This CDR3 is 15 amino acids long. Per the germline V gene, CDR1 is MNHNY and CDR2 is SVGAGI (reference sequence). V dropped 2 bases and J dropped 3; count of bases not matched to a gene: 4. CDR3 sequence reads: CASSYEGAGKNIQYF. The CDR3 DNA reads as TGTGCCAGCAGTTACGAGGGGGCAGGCAAAAACATTCAGTACTTC.

Points on this clone: The junction departs from the called germline gene at one end, perhaps through a read error. The V call is TRBV2, the J call TRBJ2-2; 10 bases match TRBD1. CDR3 size: 15 residues. Germline V CDR1 and CDR2: SNHLY, FYNNEI. The CDR3 DNA follows: TGTGCCAGCAGAGAAGACAGGGGGCACACCGGGGAGCTGTTTTTT. Residues: CASREDRGHTGELFF.

The chain recombines TRBV7-6 with TRBJ2-1, with TRBD1 identical over 8 bases. The J segment lost 7 bases and the V segment lost 5 bases, leaving 10 bases of the junction unmatched. Germline V CDR1 and CDR2: SGHVS, FNYEAQ. The length of the CDR3 is 15 residues. The CDR3 region is CASSLGQGYNNEQFF. The CDR3 DNA is TGTGCCAGCAGCCTCGGACAGGGTTATAATAATGAGCAGTTCTTC.

This sequence joins TRBV19 and TRBJ1-5; 9 bases agree with TRBD1. The CDR3 spans 16 residues. The V gene end was trimmed by 1 base and the J gene end by 6 bases; junction bases not matched to a gene: 7. CDR1 LNHDA and CDR2 SQIVND come from the germline V gene (reference sequence). DNA of the CDR3: TGTGCCAGTAGTATAGTGGGGACAGGGAAGATTCAGCCCCAGCATTTT. Its translation: CASSIVGTGKIQPQHF.

This clone has only a few counts. V usage is TRBV10-3 and J usage is TRBJ2-7; no clear D. The CDR3 runs 12 residues. In germline, CDR1 is ENHRY, CDR2 SYGVKD. Trimming removed 6 bases at V and 2 bases at J, with 8 bases between. CDR3 nucleotide sequence: TGTGCCATCAGCGAAGGGACCTACGAGCAGTACGTC. It encodes CAISEGTYEQYV.

The chain is built from TRBV28 and TRBJ2-7, with D perhaps given as TRBD1 or TRBD2 (6 bases each). CDR1 and CDR2 from the germline V gene are MDHEN and SYDVKM. Between the trimmed V and J ends, which lost 3 bases and 7 bases, there was a span of 13 bases. The CDR3 runs 13 residues. CDR3 nucleotides: TGTGCCAGCAGTTTGGGGGGCGGAGGGGAGCAGTACTTC. Protein product: CASSLGGGGEQYF.

J is TRBJ1-4 and V is TRBV5-1; TRBD1 matches at 8 bases. CDR1 and CDR2 from the germline V gene are SGHRS and YFSETQ. This CDR3 is built from 16 residues. V gave up 2 bases and J gave up 6 bases; unmatched junction bases: 9. CDR3: CASSLAGGALDEKLFF. The CDR3 DNA sequence: TGCGCCAGCAGCTTAGCAGGGGGCGCGTTAGATGAAAAACTGTTTTTT.